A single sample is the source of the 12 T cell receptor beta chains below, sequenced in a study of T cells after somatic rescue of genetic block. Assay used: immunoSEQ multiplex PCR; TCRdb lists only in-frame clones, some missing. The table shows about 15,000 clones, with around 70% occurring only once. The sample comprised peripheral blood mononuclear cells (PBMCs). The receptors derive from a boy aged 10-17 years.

In DNA, the CDR3 is TGTGCCAGCAGTTACCCGACAGGGTCTAGCACAGATACGCAGTATTTT. This codes for CASSYPTGSSTDTQYF. The rearrangement joins TRBV6-6 to TRBJ2-3; 7 positions agree with TRBD1. Germline V CDR1 and CDR2: MNHNY, SVGAGI (reference sequence). V trimming: 2 bases; J trimming: 0 bases; junction bases outside the gene matches: 5. This CDR3 spans 16 amino acids.

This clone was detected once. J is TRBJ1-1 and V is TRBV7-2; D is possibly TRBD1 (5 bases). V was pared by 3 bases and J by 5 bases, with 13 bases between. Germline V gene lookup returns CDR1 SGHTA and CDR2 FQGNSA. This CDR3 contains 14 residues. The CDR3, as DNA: TGTGCCAGCAGCTTGACGGGGGTAATGACTGAAGCTTTCTTT. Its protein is CASSLTGVMTEAFF. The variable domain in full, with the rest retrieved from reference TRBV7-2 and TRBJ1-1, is GAGVSQSPSNKVTEKGKDVELRCDPISGHTALYWYRQSLGQGLEFLIYFQGNSAPDKSGLPSDRFSAERTGGSVSTLTIQRTQQEDSAVYLCASSLTGVMTEAFFGQGTRLTVV.

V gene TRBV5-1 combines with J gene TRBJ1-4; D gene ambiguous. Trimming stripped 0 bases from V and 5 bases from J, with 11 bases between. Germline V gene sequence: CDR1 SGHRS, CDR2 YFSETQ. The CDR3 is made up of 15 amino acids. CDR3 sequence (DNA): TGCGCCAGCAGCTTGGACGTGGTTACGAATGAAAAACTGTTTTTT. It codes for CASSLDVVTNEKLFF.

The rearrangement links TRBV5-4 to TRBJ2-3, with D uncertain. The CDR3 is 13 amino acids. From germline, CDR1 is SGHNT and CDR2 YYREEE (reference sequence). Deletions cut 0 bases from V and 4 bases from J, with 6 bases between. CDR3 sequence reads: CASSLAPADTQYF. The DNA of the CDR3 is TGTGCCAGCAGCTTGGCCCCGGCAGATACGCAGTATTTT.

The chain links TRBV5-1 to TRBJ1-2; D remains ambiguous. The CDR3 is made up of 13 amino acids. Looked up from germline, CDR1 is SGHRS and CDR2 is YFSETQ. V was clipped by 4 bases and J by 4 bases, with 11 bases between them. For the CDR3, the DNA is TGCGCCAGCAGCGAGGATGGGGTCTATGGCTACACCTTC. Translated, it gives CASSEDGVYGYTF. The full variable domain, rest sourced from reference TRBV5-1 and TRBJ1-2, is KAGVTQTPRYLIKTRGQQVTLSCSPISGHRSVSWYQQTPGQGLQFLFEYFSETQRNKGNFPGRFSGRQFSNSRSEMNVSTLELGDSALYLCASSEDGVYGYTFGSGTRLTVV.

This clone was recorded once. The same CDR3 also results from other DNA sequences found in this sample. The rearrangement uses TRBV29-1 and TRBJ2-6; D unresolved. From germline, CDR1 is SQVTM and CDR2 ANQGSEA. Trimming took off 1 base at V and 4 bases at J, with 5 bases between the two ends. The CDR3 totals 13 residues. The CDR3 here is CSVEGSGANVLTF. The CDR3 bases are TGCAGCGTTGAAGGGTCCGGGGCCAACGTCCTGACTTTC.

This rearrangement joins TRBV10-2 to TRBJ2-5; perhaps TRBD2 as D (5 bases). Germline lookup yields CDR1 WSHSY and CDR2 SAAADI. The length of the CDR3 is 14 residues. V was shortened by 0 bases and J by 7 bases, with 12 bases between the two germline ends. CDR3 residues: CASSESLGRGTQYF. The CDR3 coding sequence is TGCGCCAGCAGTGAGTCACTAGGCCGAGGGACCCAGTACTTC.

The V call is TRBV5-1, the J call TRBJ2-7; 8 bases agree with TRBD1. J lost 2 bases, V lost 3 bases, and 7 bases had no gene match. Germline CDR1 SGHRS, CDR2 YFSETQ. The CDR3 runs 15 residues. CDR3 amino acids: CASSWDRLKAYEQYF. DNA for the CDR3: TGCGCCAGCAGCTGGGACAGGCTTAAGGCCTACGAGCAGTACTTC.

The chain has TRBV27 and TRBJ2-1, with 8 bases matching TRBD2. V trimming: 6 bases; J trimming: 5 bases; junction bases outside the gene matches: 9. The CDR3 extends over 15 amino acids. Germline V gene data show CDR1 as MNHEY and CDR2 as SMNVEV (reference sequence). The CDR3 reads CASRGLAGGDNEQFF. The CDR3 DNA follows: TGTGCCAGCAGGGGGCTAGCGGGCGGGGACAATGAGCAGTTCTTC.

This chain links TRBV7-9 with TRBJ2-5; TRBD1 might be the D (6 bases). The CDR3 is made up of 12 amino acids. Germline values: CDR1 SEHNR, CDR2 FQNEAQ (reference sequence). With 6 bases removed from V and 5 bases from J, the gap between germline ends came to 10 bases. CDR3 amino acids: CASRAGEETQYF. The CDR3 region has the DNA TGTGCCAGCAGGGCAGGGGAGGAGACCCAGTACTTC.

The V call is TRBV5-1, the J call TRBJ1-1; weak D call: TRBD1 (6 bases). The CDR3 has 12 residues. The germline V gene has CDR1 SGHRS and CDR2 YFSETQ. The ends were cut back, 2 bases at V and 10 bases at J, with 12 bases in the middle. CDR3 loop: CASSLAQGSAFF. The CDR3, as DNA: TGCGCCAGCAGCTTAGCACAGGGTTCAGCTTTCTTT.

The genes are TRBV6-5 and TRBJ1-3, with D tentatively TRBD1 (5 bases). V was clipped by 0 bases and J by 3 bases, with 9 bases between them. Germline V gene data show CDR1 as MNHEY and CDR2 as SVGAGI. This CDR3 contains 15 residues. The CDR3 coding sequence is TGTGCCAGCAGTTACTCGGGGGGGGGTGGAAACACCATATATTTT. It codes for CASSYSGGGGNTIYF.